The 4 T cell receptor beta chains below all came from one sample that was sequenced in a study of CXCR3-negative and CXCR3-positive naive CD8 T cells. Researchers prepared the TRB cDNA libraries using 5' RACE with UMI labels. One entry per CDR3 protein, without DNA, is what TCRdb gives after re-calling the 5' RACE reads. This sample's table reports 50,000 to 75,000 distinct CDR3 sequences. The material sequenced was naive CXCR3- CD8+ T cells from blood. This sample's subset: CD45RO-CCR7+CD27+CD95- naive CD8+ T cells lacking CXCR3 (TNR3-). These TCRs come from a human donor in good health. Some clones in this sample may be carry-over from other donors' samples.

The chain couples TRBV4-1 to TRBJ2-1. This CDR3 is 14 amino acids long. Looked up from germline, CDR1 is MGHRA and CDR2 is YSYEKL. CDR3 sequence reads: CASSLHYTYNEQFF.

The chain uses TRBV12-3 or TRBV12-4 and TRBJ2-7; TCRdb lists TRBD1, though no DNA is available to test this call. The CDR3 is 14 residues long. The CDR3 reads CASSRNDRTYEQYF.

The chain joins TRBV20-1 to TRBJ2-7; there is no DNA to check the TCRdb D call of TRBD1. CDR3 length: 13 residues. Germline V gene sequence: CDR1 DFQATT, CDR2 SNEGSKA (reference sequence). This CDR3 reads CSARGDVSYEQYF.

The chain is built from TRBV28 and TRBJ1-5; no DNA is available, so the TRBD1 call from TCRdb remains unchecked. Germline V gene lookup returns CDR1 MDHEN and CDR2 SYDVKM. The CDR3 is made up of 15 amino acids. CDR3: CASSLIAGGNQPQHF.